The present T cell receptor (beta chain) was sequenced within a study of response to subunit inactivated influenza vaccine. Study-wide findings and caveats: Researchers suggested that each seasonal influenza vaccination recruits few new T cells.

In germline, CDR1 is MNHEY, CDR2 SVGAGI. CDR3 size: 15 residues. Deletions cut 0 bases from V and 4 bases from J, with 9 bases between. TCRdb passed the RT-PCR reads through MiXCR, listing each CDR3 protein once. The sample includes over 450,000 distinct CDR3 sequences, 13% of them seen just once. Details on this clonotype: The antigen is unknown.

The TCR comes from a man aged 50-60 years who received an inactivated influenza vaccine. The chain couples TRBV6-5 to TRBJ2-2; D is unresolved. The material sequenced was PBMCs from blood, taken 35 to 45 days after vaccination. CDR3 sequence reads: CASSYSGRVTGELFF. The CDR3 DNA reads TGTGCCAGCAGTTACTCCGGCCGTGTCACCGGGGAGCTGTTTTTT.